One T cell receptor (beta chain) is described in this entry. Its antigen is unidentified. This sample is part of a study of regulatory T cells in long-lasting Graves disease. TCR beta libraries were built with iRepertoire HTBI primers and Arm-PCR of CDR3 regions. MiXCR, applied by TCRdb to the multiplex PCR reads, yields one record per CDR3 protein. This sample yields about 470,000 distinct CDR3 sequences, of which roughly 20% are seen a single time; less than 9% belongs to the top ten. This CDR3 spans 12 amino acids. V gave up 5 bases and J gave up 7 bases, with 11 bases separating them. CDR1 is LGHNT and CDR2 is FRNRAP in the germline V gene. Study-level points and caveats: Fewer public clonotypes were shared by new patients (roughly 910) than by persistent patients (roughly 2,600).

Time point specified: persistent/refractory GD, antithyroid drugs over 5 years with positive TRAb. PBMCs provided the RNA from which the TCR library was made. The sequencing used peripheral blood mononuclear cells (PBMCs), collected when the disease was refractory, from a patient treated with antithyroid drugs. The receptor comes from a female donor with Graves disease. The chain couples TRBV12-5 to TRBJ1-2, with D uncertain. The CDR3 here is CASGHPAGGYTF. The CDR3 DNA reads TGTGCTAGTGGTCACCCTGCGGGTGGCTACACCTTC.